The 14 T cell receptor beta chains given below trace back to one sample, sequenced in a study of cytomegalovirus exposure and HLA in healthy donors. Primers for the PCR totalled 60 Vbeta and 13 Jbeta. Some clones are missing from TCRdb's copy, which holds only in-frame ones; the method was immunoSEQ multiplex PCR. Among 150,000 to 200,000 clones, 80% to 85% were seen once, and the ten largest hold about 0.25%. Specimen: PBMCs. These receptor sequences come from a boy aged 5-17 years in good health and CMV-seronegative.

This sequence joins TRBV7-3 and TRBJ2-3; 9 bases are shared with TRBD2. This CDR3 comprises 17 residues. CDR1 SGHTA and CDR2 FQGTGA come from the germline V gene. The trim removed 4 bases at V and 4 bases at J, leaving 12 bases unmatched. The CDR3, as DNA: TGTGCCAGCAGCTCACACGGGGCGGGAGGGCCGTCAGATACGCAGTATTTT. It encodes CASSSHGAGGPSDTQYF.

This chain links TRBV7-8 with TRBJ2-7, with 7 bases aligning to TRBD2. Germline CDR1 reads SGHVS; CDR2 reads FQNEAQ. V was clipped by 5 bases and J by 3 bases; unmatched bases: 7. The CDR3 is 14 residues long. DNA of the CDR3: TGTGCCAGCAGCCCAGCTAGCGGCGACTACGAGCAGTACTTC. It yields the protein CASSPASGDYEQYF. The full variable domain, with the rest looked up from reference TRBV7-8 and TRBJ2-7, is GAGVSQSPRYKVAKRGQDVALRCDPISGHVSLFWYQQALGQGPEFLTYFQNEAQLDKSGLPSDRFFAERPEGSVSTLKIQRTQQEDSAVYLCASSPASGDYEQYFGPGTRLTVT.

This chain joins TRBV9 and TRBJ1-2; 8 bases are a match to TRBD1. Germline values: CDR1 SGDLS, CDR2 YYNGEE. V shed 4 bases, J shed 2 bases, and the junction held 4 bases outside the gene matches. CDR3 size: 14 residues. The CDR3 sequence is CASSSTGVNYGYTF. The DNA of the CDR3 is TGTGCCAGCAGCTCGACAGGGGTAAACTATGGCTACACCTTC.

V gene TRBV2 combines with J gene TRBJ1-1; D is uncertain. The CDR3 sequence is 13 residues long. The V and J ends lost 8 bases and 1 base respectively, with 11 bases between them. The germline V gene encodes CDR1 SNHLY and CDR2 FYNNEI. CDR3 in DNA: TGTGCCAGCCCCGGTTCGGGGAACACTGAAGCTTTCTTT. This gives the protein CASPGSGNTEAFF.

The rearrangement uses TRBV10-2 and TRBJ1-4, with unresolved D. Germline lookup yields CDR1 WSHSY and CDR2 SAAADI. Trimming removed 0 bases at V and 0 bases at J, with 5 bases between. This CDR3 spans 15 amino acids. This CDR3 reads CASSESQATNEKLFF. For the CDR3, the DNA is TGCGCCAGCAGTGAGTCACAAGCAACTAATGAAAAACTGTTTTTT.

The chain is built from TRBV5-1 and TRBJ2-7; possible D gene TRBD1, 6 bases. Trimming shortened V by 4 bases and J by 0 bases, and 11 bases separated the two germline ends. This CDR3 spans 14 amino acids. Germline V gives CDR1 SGHRS, CDR2 YFSETQ. The CDR3 here is CASSVQGSSYEQYF. The CDR3 DNA reads TGCGCCAGCAGCGTACAGGGTTCCTCCTACGAGCAGTACTTC.

In DNA, the CDR3 is TGTGCCAGCACACCAAAACGGGACAGATCTATTAGAGCTTTCTTT. Translation: CASTPKRDRSIRAFF. The V call is TRBV21-1, the J call TRBJ1-1; TRBD1 is taken as the D call from the table, unchecked against the DNA. TRBV21-1 is a known pseudogene. This CDR3 contains 15 residues.

This chain connects TRBV7-9 to TRBJ2-6; unclear D gene. This CDR3 contains 17 residues. Germline CDR1 reads SEHNR; CDR2 reads FQNEAQ (reference sequence). The V end was cut by 1 base, the J end by 0 bases, with 10 bases between. CDR3 DNA: TGTGCCAGCAGCTTAGGTTTCAGCGACTCTGGGGCCAACGTCCTGACTTTC. This sequence encodes CASSLGFSDSGANVLTF. Full variable domain (outside the CDR3, taken from reference TRBV7-9 and TRBJ2-6): DTGVSQNPRHKITKRGQNVTFRCDPISEHNRLYWYRQTLGQGPEFLTYFQNEAQLEKSRLLSDRFSAERPKGSFSTLEIQRTEQGDSAMYLCASSLGFSDSGANVLTFGAGSRLTVL.

The chain combines TRBV15 with TRBJ1-1; 10 bases are shared with TRBD1. Germline V gene lookup returns CDR1 LNHNV and CDR2 YYDKDF (reference sequence). The CDR3 runs to 17 residues. V lost 1 base and J lost 4; bases outside the gene matches: 9. The CDR3 loop reads CATSRAGQGGRRTEAFF. The CDR3 coding sequence is TGTGCCACCAGCAGAGCCGGACAGGGGGGACGGCGCACTGAAGCTTTCTTT.

The chain is built from TRBV10-2 and TRBJ1-5; weak D call: TRBD1 (5 bases). The CDR3 extends over 11 amino acids. Germline V gene data show CDR1 as WSHSY and CDR2 as SAAADI. Trimming removed 8 bases from V and 7 bases from J, with 9 bases in between. CDR3 amino acids: CASGGFQPQHF. CDR3 coding DNA: TGCGCCAGCGGGGGGTTCCAGCCCCAGCATTTT.

The chain recombines TRBV7-8 with TRBJ2-6; D may be TRBD2 (6 bases). The ends were cut back, 4 bases at V and 2 bases at J, with 18 bases in the middle. Germline V lookup: CDR1 SGHVS, CDR2 FQNEAQ. The CDR3 has 18 amino acids. The CDR3 DNA is TGTGCCAGCAGCTCCGCGGGAAGAGGCCCAGCTGGGGCCAACGTCCTGACTTTC. It encodes CASSSAGRGPAGANVLTF.

The rearrangement links TRBV15 to TRBJ2-3, with D perhaps matching TRBD2 (6 bases). The germline V and J ends were trimmed by 0 bases and 13 bases, with 20 bases remaining between them. Germline CDR1 and CDR2: LNHNV and YYDKDF (reference sequence). CDR3 length: 15 residues. As DNA, the CDR3 is TGTGCCACCAGCAGAGATGGGGACTGGGGGTTATATAAGTATTTT. Translating it yields CATSRDGDWGLYKYF.

The J gene is TRBJ2-1, the V gene TRBV7-9; D not certain. The CDR3 sequence is 16 residues long. Germline loops: CDR1 SEHNR, CDR2 FQNEAQ (reference sequence). Trimming stripped 2 bases from V and 0 bases from J, with 11 bases between. The DNA of the CDR3 is TGTGCCAGCAGCTTAAATAGTAGTCCCTCCTACAATGAGCAGTTCTTC. It is translated as CASSLNSSPSYNEQFF. The variable domain in full, completed from reference TRBV7-9 and TRBJ2-1, reads DTGVSQNPRHKITKRGQNVTFRCDPISEHNRLYWYRQTLGQGPEFLTYFQNEAQLEKSRLLSDRFSAERPKGSFSTLEIQRTEQGDSAMYLCASSLNSSPSYNEQFFGPGTRLTVL.

The table lists this clone with a count of one. The chain is built from TRBV14 and TRBJ1-1, with a possible D match to TRBD1 (5 bases). Trimming removed 2 bases from V and 0 bases from J, with 10 bases in between. From germline, CDR1 is SGHDN and CDR2 FVKESK. This CDR3 spans 15 amino acids. The CDR3: CASSQWGLMNTEAFF. The CDR3 nucleotides read TGTGCCAGCAGCCAATGGGGCCTAATGAACACTGAAGCTTTCTTT. Using reference TRBV14 and TRBJ1-1 for the parts outside the CDR3, the full variable domain is EAGVTQFPSHSVIEKGQTVTLRCDPISGHDNLYWYRRVMGKEIKFLLHFVKESKQDESGMPNNRFLAERTGGTYSTLKVQPAELEDSGVYFCASSQWGLMNTEAFFGQGTRLTVV.